This paragraph covers one TCR beta chain sequence. Its target antigen remains unknown. Base quality data are lacking; no much larger clone is found one base away. Library prep was done by the immunoSEQ multiplex PCR assay. Alongside multiparametric flow cytometry, deep sequencing of rearranged TCR beta loci was used to profile the T cell repertoires. This immuneACCESS table, as held by TCRdb, lists in-frame sequences with V and J called but not all clones. Of the missing ones, under half trace to an unresolved V gene in checked studies; the others have no known cause. For this sample the table gives 50,000 or so clones, of which more than 85% were detected only once. The top ten clonotypes cover approximately 18% of the sample. This entry is derived from a study of lymphopenia after photon versus proton radiotherapy (dated by TCRdb to 2018 to 2020). The study in broad terms: Photon and proton radiation therapy were compared by the study for their immunological effects in patients with gastrointestinal tumors who developed high-grade lymphopenia. The cohort comprised more than 15 patients with gastrointestinal tumors who received either photon or proton therapy and then developed lymphopenia. The study was designed to characterize how the impact on the immune system differs between the two radiation modalities.

CDR3 length: 16 amino acids, cysteine to phenylalanine. Only the CDR3 DNA is retained, 48 bases long and in frame from the first base. Taken from the germline V gene, the CDR1 and CDR2 loops are MNHNS and SASEGT. The V end loses 4 bases and the J end loses 1 base, and a stretch of 14 bases separates them. Overall study results and their limits: After the lymphocyte count nadir, photon-treated repertoires showed oligoclonal expansion, especially of CD8+ Temra cells, which drove the drop in diversity. Relative stability during treatment was observed in proton-treated patients, whereas loss of naive T cells and TCR diversity and gain of effector/memory populations were observed in photon-treated patients. The survival association was assessed only in patients who died, and the authors presented better survival with proton therapy as a possibility rather than a demonstrated result. Across the cohort, a larger post-nadir drop in TCR diversity was inversely correlated with overall survival time among patients who died.

The chain couples TRBV6-1 to TRBJ1-5, and perhaps TRBD1 as D gene, on 5 matching bases. The TCR was taken from a woman aged 40-49 years with cholangiocarcinoma. Sequences were derived from peripheral blood, sampled from a patient treated with photon-based radiotherapy. The nucleotides read TGTGCCAGCAGTGTGACAGCAAGGAGAAGCAATCAGCCCCAGCATTTT. Its product reads: CASSVTARRSNQPQHF.